In this sample, the clone carrying this T cell receptor beta chain turned up once. Its target is unknown. Investigators profiled TCR beta VDJ and CDR3 from genomic DNA template. Each CDR3 protein gets one entry after TCRdb re-called the reads with MiXCR. The data hold just over 400,000 distinct CDR3 sequences, with 55% to 75% observed a single time. The data stem from a study of CD8+CD57+ T cells in acquired aplastic anemia. Across the whole study: 3.2 ug was the average amount of DNA from sorted CD4+ and CD8+ cells. Healthy-donor CD4+ cells averaged approximately 11 million reads.

Study-wide results and caveats: No significant difference in CD8+ Simpson's diversity was found between patients and controls.

Germline CDR1 reads SGHTA; CDR2 reads FQGNSA. V was pared by 2 bases and J by 2 bases, with 15 bases between. The CDR3 is 16 amino acids. V and J are TRBV7-2 and TRBJ1-1; TRBD1 is a possible D gene (5 bases). The source material was sorted CD4+, CD8+, or CD8+CD57+ T cells (not recorded which) from PBMCs. This clonotype was obtained from a human donor in good health, serving as a control. The CDR3 loop is CASSLFRDPGNTEAFF. As DNA, the CDR3 is TGTGCCAGCAGCTTATTCCGGGACCCTGGAAACACTGAAGCTTTCTTT.